This T cell receptor beta chain derives from a study of T-cell memory formation after mild COVID-19 (dated by TCRdb to about 2021). Study-wide context: Most TCR sequence clusters were specific to one of the two donors. In two donors, T-cell clones that expanded and contracted after mild COVID-19 were tracked by sequencing TCRalpha and TCRbeta repertoires over time. Two young, previously healthy adult volunteers, one female and one male, were included in the cohort.

Paper-wide results and their limitations: Some responding clones were detected in pre-infection memory, which suggested that pre-existing cross-reactive memory T cells had joined the SARS-CoV-2 response. SARS-CoV-2 specificity was not confirmed for the second-wave clones peaking on day 37. Contracting CD4+ clones were located mainly in the CM and EM memory subsets, whereas CD8+ clones were found to be enriched in EMRA. Clones contracting from day 15 to 85 had balanced CD4/CD8 phenotypes, while a second wave expanding from day 15 to 37 was biased towards CD4+. The study included only a couple of mild cases, and larger cohorts that include severe cases with pre-infection samples were judged to be necessary.

Comments on this clonotype: Its antigen is unknown. There are no base qualities to consult, and no much larger clone falls within one base.

PBMCs were isolated by Ficoll-Paque density gradient centrifugation. The run used an Illumina NovaSeq 6000. TCRalpha and TCRbeta cDNA libraries were constructed by 5'RACE with constant-segment primers, with sample barcodes and unique molecular identifiers being introduced. RNA was extracted from every sample with Trizol reagent. Library amplification was performed in two PCR steps, and a second sample barcode and Illumina TruSeq adapters were introduced in the second step. Sequencing of libraries was performed on an Illumina NovaSeq with 2 x 150 bp paired-end reads. For the original study's pipeline: Reads were demultiplexed and collapsed into UMI-guided consensus sequences with migec v1.2.7. With mixcr v2.1.11, UMI consensuses were aligned to TRA and TRB V and J templates and assembled into clonotypes. A clonotype was counted as expanded or contracted only if both edgeR and NoisET called the change significant, with noise models trained on biological replicates. edgeR calls used a false discovery rate-adjusted p below 0.01 and a log2 fold-change threshold of 1. As an exploratory analysis of dynamics, max-normalized trajectories of the 1000 most abundant clonotypes were examined by PCA with hierarchical clustering. Separately sequenced CD4+ and CD8+ repertoires were used to assign the CD4 or CD8 phenotype of responding clones. TCRdb reran the public reads through fastp at Q25 and MiXCR, keeping productive beta chains. Merged by CDR3 protein, the rows form single entries marked with the most common genes and DNA. These V and J calls originate from TCRdb's pipeline instead of the authors' own analysis. The sample table lists roughly 70,000 distinct CDR3 sequences, over 15% of them with a count of one. Of the sample, 25% to 35% is held by the ten largest clones.

The CDR3 covers 14 residues, taking in both the cysteine and the phenylalanine. CDR3 DNA is the only sequence kept; it has 42 bases, read in frame from the first base. Trimming leaves V shorter by 8 bases and J shorter by 7 bases, with the junction holding 9 bases beyond the gene matches. Sequenced material: PBMCs or a T cell subset sorted from them (not recorded which). This receptor chain uses TRBV12-3 or TRBV12-4 and TRBJ2-1; the junction holds 9 bases that match TRBD1. The source of this sequence is an adult woman who had mild COVID-19 (a few samples of this study predate the infection). The sample titles of this study are shuffled in the database, so cell type and time point are left out; the donor was told from shared clones. The CDR3 protein: CASRGQGTPNEQFF. The DNA sequence is given as TGTGCCAGCCGGGGACAGGGAACACCGAATGAGCAGTTCTTC.